This TCR beta chain was retrieved from a study of radiation and T cells in renal cell carcinoma (dated by TCRdb to the early 2020s). With respect to the entire study: In total, some 50 samples, comprising roughly 25 tumors and around 27 peripheral blood samples, were subjected to TCR beta sequencing. The final blood draw took place at 4 weeks after radiation, the same time as nephrectomy. In the approximately 58 samples combined, some 4,000,000 unique CDR3 nucleotide sequences were found, encoding 2,658,974 unique CDR3 amino acid sequences. Overall results and qualifications from the work: Because pretreatment tumor biopsies were not available, the baseline intratumoral presence of clonotypes could not be determined. In blood, the top tumor clonotypes increased from baseline to 2 weeks after radiation and then shrank by 4 weeks, which suggests a temporary expansion of tumor-resident clones. Dynamics of the blood repertoire were not tracked past 4 weeks after treatment. Because the trial had a single-armed design, the trial could not examine how radiation dose or scheduling affected the TCR repertoire.

As concerns this clone: Its antigen is unknown. No qualities accompany the bases; no much larger clone lies one base away.

Following the manufacturer's recommendations, the immunoSEQ kit was used to generate TCR beta libraries from genomic DNA. To prepare libraries, a first multiplex PCR with proprietary primers was run, followed by a second PCR that added unique barcodes, and a bead cleanup was done after each round. Each sample batch included a kit-provided positive control reaction and a negative control reaction. The final libraries were assessed on an Agilent 4200 TapeStation D1000 ScreenTape, pooled by volume, and quantified by qPCR. Sequencing was performed on an Illumina NextSeq500 with a MidOutput 150-cycle cartridge, and 156 Read1 and 15 Index1 cycles were run with kit custom primers. The pooled library was loaded at roughly 0.96 pM, with an approximately 21% PhiX control spiked in. The authors' pipeline ran thus. The vendor-processed data were analyzed in R, and a clonotype was defined as all T cells that share the same CDR3 nucleotide sequence. For clone abundance analyses, frequencies were normalized to the 10,000 most abundant clones per sample. Before analysis, public T cell clones were removed, and these numbered fewer than five per sample on average. Tumor-enriched and baseline blood-enriched clonotypes were defined by at least a 32-fold difference in abundance between compartments. A beta-binomial differential abundance model was used to identify clonotypes that were expanded or contracted between blood time points. Similarity between tumor and blood repertoires was quantified using the Baroni-Urbani and Buser coefficient, and groups were compared with two-tailed Wilcoxon tests in R. TCRdb stores this immuneACCESS table with in-frame sequences only. Part of the clones is absent; in the studies checked, under half of the shortfall reflects unresolved V genes, and no reason is known for the rest. V and J calls and clone size are copied from that table; D and trimming were computed from the DNA. The sample records approximately 150,000 clones, approximately 86% of which are singletons. Over 15% of the sample rests with the top ten.

From cysteine to phenylalanine, the CDR3 is 14 amino acids long. The read is trimmed to its CDR3 DNA, 42 bases read in frame from base 1. Cut back by 3 bases and 3 bases, the V and J ends lie 12 bases apart. In the germline V gene, CDR1 corresponds to MDHEN and CDR2 to SYDVKM. Per the publication, the time point label means: blood 4 weeks post-SBRT, at nephrectomy. According to the study, the label for this sample's treatment or condition signals: 15 Gy SBRT to primary tumor, nephrectomy 4 weeks later. Samples were obtained from a clinical trial, in which 15 Gy stereotactic body radiation therapy was delivered to primary renal cell carcinomas and nephrectomy was performed 4 weeks later. To follow tumor-enriched clonotypes, peripheral blood was collected serially from radiation-treated patients at baseline and again at 2 weeks and 4 weeks after SBRT. Every patient's renal cell carcinoma showed clear cell pathology. The QIAamp DNA Blood Mini Kit (Qiagen) was used to prepare genomic DNA for TCR sequencing. The analyses included only samples that passed all quality control checks.

The sequenced sample was blood, obtained from a patient whose treatment included radiotherapy and nephrectomy. The chain is made from TRBV28 and TRBJ2-7; the D gene assignment is ambiguous. This receptor was obtained from a woman between 50 and 59 years old with renal cell carcinoma. The nucleotides read TGTGCCAGCAGTTTCGGCGGAGCCCACTACGAGCAGTACTTC. It codes for CASSFGGAHYEQYF.